The present TCR beta chain was sequenced within a study of human T cells and chemical hapten exposure. Study summary: Scalp application of diphenylcyclopropenone was performed weekly in patients across the entire approximately 25-week study. Patch tests of 0.01% DPC on the upper back were read at 6 days.

This clonotype showed up just a few times. MiXCR, run by TCRdb on the RACE reads, gives a single entry per CDR3 protein. This table holds about 360,000 distinct CDR3 sequences, approximately 5% found once. Stated time point: patch test 1, 2 weeks after DPC sensitization. Indicated treatment: therapeutic diphenylcyclopropenone sensitization with weekly scalp DPC. V was shortened by 1 base and J by 5 bases, with 13 bases between the two germline ends. This CDR3 has 15 amino acids. From germline, CDR1 is SGHTS and CDR2 YDEGEE. The source is a woman between 45 and 60 years old with alopecia areata. Some clones in this sample may be carry-over from other donors' samples. The V and J genes are TRBV5-8 and TRBJ1-5; tentative D call: TRBD1 (6 bases). The source was whole blood, collected in connection with sensitization to the hapten diphenylcyclopropenone (DPC). CDR3 sequence (DNA): TGTGCCAGCAGCTTGAAGGGTGGGGGGCATCAGCCCCAGCATTTT. Protein product: CASSLKGGGHQPQHF.